This is a list of T cell receptor beta chains from one sample in a study of STAT5B mutations in CD4+ large granular lymphocyte leukemia. Clones were sequenced by immunoSEQ multiplex PCR, and TCRdb holds only the in-frame ones, with some missing. The table lists tens of thousands of clones, less than 80% of them singletons, with less than 4.5% in the top ten. Sequencing used CD4+ T cells from blood buffy coats. The receptors were sampled from a human donor in good health. The conserved cysteine and the conserved F or W are not part of the CDR3 here. Fields, in order: CDR3 protein, J gene, V gene.

ASSPYQDGTYEQY | TRBJ2-7 | TRBV18
ASSPGANTGELF | TRBJ2-2 | TRBV6-4
ASSGTDLNRAQY | TRBJ2-5 | TRBV5-1
ASSDDGWTGELF | TRBJ2-2 | TRBV2
ASKGPDTDTQY | TRBJ2-3 | TRBV13
ATRSGTGGTIQY | TRBJ2-4 | TRBV19
ASSYLTSGGETQY | TRBJ2-5 | TRBV6-5
ASSYGGQNGYEQY | TRBJ2-7 | TRBV6-6
ASSQGAAGTGELF | TRBJ2-2 | TRBV7-9
ASSEGGISGNTIY | TRBJ1-3 | TRBV2
ASSWGPSGTQY | TRBJ2-5 | TRBV11-2
SVVDRRGIRDNEQF | TRBJ2-1 | TRBV29-1
ASSEYSNQPQH | TRBJ1-5 | TRBV6-5
ASSSGQGSNEQF | TRBJ2-1 | TRBV5-1
ASSASGYNEQF | TRBJ2-1 | TRBV6-5
ASSSQGANVGTEAF | TRBJ1-1 | TRBV7-2
ASSLTSGTGNYGYT | TRBJ1-2 | TRBV7-9
ASTTPGGRWY | TRBJ2-7 | TRBV19
ASRTWGRIYEQY | TRBJ2-7 | TRBV27
ASSLGAGGPGNEQF | TRBJ2-1 | TRBV5-1
AGKTSGNSYEQY | TRBJ2-7 | TRBV6-6
ASSSSGLGKGEQF | TRBJ2-1 | TRBV27
AISEVAGAPNEQF | TRBJ2-1 | TRBV10-3
ASSRAGDLYEQF | TRBJ2-1 | TRBV28
ASSSPFGTGGLNRIQY | TRBJ2-4 | TRBV28
ASSSSGKGTGELF | TRBJ2-2 | TRBV28
ASSSTGGANGYT | TRBJ1-2 | TRBV5-1
ASSQQGLKGDTQY | TRBJ2-3 | TRBV7-9
ASSLPSSGKNNEQF | TRBJ2-1 | TRBV5-6
ASSLAGTRSTGELF | TRBJ2-2 | TRBV5-4
ASSSRGSGGYEQY | TRBJ2-7 | TRBV28
ASSLASGRETQY | TRBJ2-5 | TRBV7-9
ASTRTETQY | TRBJ2-5 | TRBV2
ASSWRSGSGYNEQF | TRBJ2-1 | TRBV5-6
ASSLLSTEAF | TRBJ1-1 | TRBV7-9
ASSYNRNTEAF | TRBJ1-1 | TRBV27
AISESWQNTEAF | TRBJ1-1 | TRBV10-3
ASSETRSNTGELF | TRBJ2-2 | TRBV25-1
ASSILSGALTGNTIY | TRBJ1-3 | TRBV19
ASSPARFTGDTQY | TRBJ2-3 | TRBV27
ASSLYPLQNYEQY | TRBJ2-7 | TRBV5-6
ASSLREGPNEQF | TRBJ2-1 | TRBV27
ASSTAGGETQY | TRBJ2-3 | TRBV19
ASRLAGGAYEQY | - | TRBV6-5
AWSSRELQSRGYT | TRBJ1-2 | TRBV30
AISESSNSPLH | TRBJ1-6 | TRBV10-3
ASSYFAGTYEQY | - | TRBV6-5